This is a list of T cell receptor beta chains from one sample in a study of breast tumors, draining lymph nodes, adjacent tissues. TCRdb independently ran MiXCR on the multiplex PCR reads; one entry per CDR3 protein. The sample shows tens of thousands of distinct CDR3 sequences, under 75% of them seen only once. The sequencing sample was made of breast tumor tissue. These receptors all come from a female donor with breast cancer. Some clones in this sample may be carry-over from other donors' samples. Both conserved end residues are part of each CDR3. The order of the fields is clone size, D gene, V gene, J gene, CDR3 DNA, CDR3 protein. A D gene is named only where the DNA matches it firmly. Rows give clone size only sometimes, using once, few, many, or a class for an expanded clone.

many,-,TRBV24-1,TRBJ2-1,TGTGCCACCAGTGATTTTAAAAACAATGAGCAGTTCTTC,CATSDFKNNEQFF
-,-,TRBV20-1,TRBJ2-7,TGCAGTGCTAGAGATTGGCGCGGGACACCTAAGGAGCAGTACTTC,CSARDWRGTPKEQYF
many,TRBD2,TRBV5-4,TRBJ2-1,TGTGCCAGCAGCTATCGGGGGGGATCCTACAATGAGCAGTTCTTC,CASSYRGGSYNEQFF
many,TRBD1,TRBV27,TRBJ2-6,TGTGCCAGCAGTTTGGCCAGGGGGCTGACTGGGGCCAACGTCCTGACTTTC,CASSLARGLTGANVLTF
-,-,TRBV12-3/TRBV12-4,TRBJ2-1,TGTGCCAGCAGTCGCGGACCAATCAATGAGCAGTTCTTC,CASSRGPINEQFF
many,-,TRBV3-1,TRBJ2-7,TGTGCCAGCAGCCCCCCCTTAGACGAGCAGTACTTC,CASSPPLDEQYF
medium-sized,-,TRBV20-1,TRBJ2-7,TGCAGTGGGGAGGCACTCTCCTACGAGCAGTACTTC,CSGEALSYEQYF
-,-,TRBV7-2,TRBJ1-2,TGTGCCAGCAGCTTTCCCGAGAAAGGGGATTATGGCTACACCTTC,CASSFPEKGDYGYTF
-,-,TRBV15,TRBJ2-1,TGTGCCACCAGCGGGTCTGACGCGTACGACAATGAGCAGTTCTTC,CATSGSDAYDNEQFF
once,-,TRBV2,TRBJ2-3,TGTGCCAGCAGTGACTCCAGGGGGAGGGCAGATACGCAGTATTTT,CASSDSRGRADTQYF
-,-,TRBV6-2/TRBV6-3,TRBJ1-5,TGTGCCAGCAGAAGTTTATCGACCTATCAGCCCCAGCATTTT,CASRSLSTYQPQHF
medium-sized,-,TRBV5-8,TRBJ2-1,TGTGCCAGCAGCCCGGGCCAATCCTACAATGAGCAGTTCTTC,CASSPGQSYNEQFF
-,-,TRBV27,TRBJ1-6,TGTGCCAGCAGGTTACTCTTGGACGGATATAATCCACCCCTCCACTTC,CASRLLLDGYNPPLHF
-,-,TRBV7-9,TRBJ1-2,TGTGCCAGCAGCCCCGGGGAGAGGGGTGGCTACACCTTC,CASSPGERGGYTF
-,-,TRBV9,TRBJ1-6,TGTGCCAGCAGTCGATCAGCCTATAATTCACCCCTCCACTTT,CASSRSAYNSPLHF
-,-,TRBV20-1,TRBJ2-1,TGCAGTGCTAGAGATGGAGGGCCAAATGAGCAGTTCTTC,CSARDGGPNEQFF
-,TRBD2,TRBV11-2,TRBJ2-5,TGTGCCAGCAGCTTAGATCAACTAGCGGGAGGTCAGGGGGAGACCCAGTACTTC,CASSLDQLAGGQGETQYF
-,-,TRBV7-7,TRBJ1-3,TGTGCTAGCAGCCAAGAGGGCTCAGGGTCTGGAAACACCATATATTTT,CASSQEGSGSGNTIYF
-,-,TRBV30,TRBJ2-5,TGTGCCTGGAGAGGACAGAGGGTAGAGACCCAGCACTTC,CAWRGQRVETQHF
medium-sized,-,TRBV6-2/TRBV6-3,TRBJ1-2,TGTGCCAGCAGGGAGAGCACAGGTTATGGCTACACCTTC,CASRESTGYGYTF
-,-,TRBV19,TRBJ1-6,TGTGCCAGTAGTATGGGCCTTTATAATTCACCCCTCCACTTT,CASSMGLYNSPLHF
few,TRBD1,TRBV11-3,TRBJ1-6,TGTGCCAGCAGCCCGGGGGGGGGACAGTCACCCCTCCACTTT,CASSPGGGQSPLHF
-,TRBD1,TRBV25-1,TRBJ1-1,TGTGCCAGCAGCGCCCCGGACAGGCTGAACACTGAAGCTTTCTTT,CASSAPDRLNTEAFF
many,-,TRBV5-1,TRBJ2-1,TGCGCCAGCAGCTTGTTCGGGGGCGTTGAGTACAATGAGCAGTTCTTC,CASSLFGGVEYNEQFF
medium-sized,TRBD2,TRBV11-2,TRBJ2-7,TGTGCCAGCAGCACTAGCGGGAATACCTACGAGCAGTACTTC,CASSTSGNTYEQYF
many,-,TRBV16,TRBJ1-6,TGTGCCAGCAGCCAAAGAGGGCGGGTGGATTCACCCCTCCACTTT,CASSQRGRVDSPLHF
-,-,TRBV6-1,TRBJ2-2,TGTGCCAGCAGCCCGACAGGAGCGAACACCGGGGAGCTGTTTTTT,CASSPTGANTGELFF
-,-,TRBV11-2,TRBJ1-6,TGTGCCAGCAGCTCACCGGGACCATCCCTCCACTTT,CASSSPGPSLHF
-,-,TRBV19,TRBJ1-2,TGTGCCAGTAGTCTCGGCGGCTTTGGCTTCCCCTTC,CASSLGGFGFPF
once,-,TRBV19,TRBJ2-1,TGTGCCAGTAGTATAGCCAGGGCTACCAATGAGCAGTTCTTC,CASSIARATNEQFF
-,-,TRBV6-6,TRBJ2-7,TGTGCCAGCAGAAAAGGGGTCGTATCGGGGGAGAAGAGAGAGCAGTACTTC,CASRKGVVSGEKREQYF
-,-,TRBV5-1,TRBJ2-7,TGCGCCAGCAGCTTGGGTGACTACGAGCAGTACTTC,CASSLGDYEQYF
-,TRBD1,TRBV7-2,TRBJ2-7,TGTGCCAGCACCCCGGAGGGGACAGGGCTCTCCTACGAGCAGTACTTC,CASTPEGTGLSYEQYF
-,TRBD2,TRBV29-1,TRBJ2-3,TGCAGCGTAGGGACTAGCGGGGGGCCTCAAGATACGCAGTATTTT,CSVGTSGGPQDTQYF
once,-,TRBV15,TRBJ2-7,TGTGCCACCAGCAGAGATAAGGCGCCCGTCGTCGAGCAGTACTTC,CATSRDKAPVVEQYF
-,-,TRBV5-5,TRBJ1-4,TGTGCCAGCAGCTCCGGCGCGGTCGCAACTAATGAAAAACTGTTTTTT,CASSSGAVATNEKLFF
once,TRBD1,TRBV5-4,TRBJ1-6,TGTGCCAGCCACCAGGGACAGGGTAATTCCCCCCTCCACTTT,CASHQGQGNSPLHF
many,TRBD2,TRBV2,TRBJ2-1,TGTGCCAGCAGTCTAGCGGGAGGGCAGTATTACAATGAGCAGTTCTTC,CASSLAGGQYYNEQFF
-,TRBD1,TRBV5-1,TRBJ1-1,TGCGCCAGCAGCTGGGGGACAGAGAACACTGAAGCTTTCTTT,CASSWGTENTEAFF
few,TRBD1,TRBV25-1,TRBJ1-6,TGTGCCAGCAGTGAATATGGCGGGACAGGGGCCCCCCCCCTCCACTTT,CASSEYGGTGAPPLHF
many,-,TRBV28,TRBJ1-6,TGTGCCAGCAGTGACCCAGGGTTTGGTGATTTGGCCCTCCACTTT,CASSDPGFGDLALHF
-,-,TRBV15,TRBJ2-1,TGTGCCACCAGCAGAGATCCTAATCGTTACAATGAGCAGTTCTTC,CATSRDPNRYNEQFF
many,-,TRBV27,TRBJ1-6,TGTGCCAGCAGTTTAGCCGGGGGTTCCTATAATTCACCCCTCCACTTT,CASSLAGGSYNSPLHF
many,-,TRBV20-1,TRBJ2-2,TGCAGTGCCTCGGGTTCCGGGGAGCTGTTTTTT,CSASGSGELFF
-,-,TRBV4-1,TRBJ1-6,TGCGCCAGCAGCCAAGTGGGAAATTCACCCCTCCACTTT,CASSQVGNSPLHF
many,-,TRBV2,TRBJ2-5,TGTGCCAGCACCCAGAGGGGAGGGACCCAGTACTTC,CASTQRGGTQYF
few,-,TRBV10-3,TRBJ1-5,TGTGCCATCAGTGAGAGGGGGGCAAATCAGCCCCAGCATTTT,CAISERGANQPQHF
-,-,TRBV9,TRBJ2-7,TGTGCCAGCAGCGAGGGTGCGACTACCTCCTACGAGCAGTACTTC,CASSEGATTSYEQYF
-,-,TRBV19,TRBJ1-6,TGTGCCAGTAGTATTGGCCCCTATAATTCACCCCTCCACTTT,CASSIGPYNSPLHF
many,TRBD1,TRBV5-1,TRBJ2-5,TGCGCCAGCAGCTTGCGTCCCCAGGGGGCCTCGAGCCAAGAGACCCAGTACTTC,CASSLRPQGASSQETQYF
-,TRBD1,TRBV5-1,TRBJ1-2,TGCGCCAGCAGCTCGGGACAGGGGGCTCTTGGCTACACCTTC,CASSSGQGALGYTF
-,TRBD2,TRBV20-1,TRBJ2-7,TGCAGTGCGGACTCCAGCGGGAGGGCCCCAAGCTACGAGCAGTACTTC,CSADSSGRAPSYEQYF
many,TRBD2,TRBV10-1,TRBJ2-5,TGCGCCATCACCCCCCCGCTTTGGTCGCGGGAGATAGTAGAGACCCAGTACTTC,CAITPPLWSREIVETQYF
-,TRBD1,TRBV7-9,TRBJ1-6,TGTGCCAGCAGCGCCCACCGGGACAGGGAGGGAAGAAGAGAGGTCCACTTT,CASSAHRDREGRREVHF
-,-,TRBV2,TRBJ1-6,TGTGCCAGCAGCGGGGGAGCCGGGACCGAAAATTCACCCCTCCACTTT,CASSGGAGTENSPLHF